The clone carrying this T cell receptor beta chain was seen many times. Its antigen is as yet unknown. MiXCR, run by TCRdb on the 5' RACE reads, gives a single entry per CDR3 protein. This sample has 450,000 or so distinct CDR3 sequences, with 15% to 20% found just once. This CDR3 region has 14 residues. V shed 6 bases, J shed 3 bases, and the junction held 10 bases outside the gene matches. The germline gives CDR1 SQVTM, CDR2 ANQGSEA. The data were obtained in a study of identical twins. Findings and limits, study-wide: High-abundance cord blood beta clonotypes had fewer insertions; memory repertoires showed none. Sharing of beta out-of-frame sequences by twins showed a weaker excess.

The sequencing input was naive T cells sorted from blood. This rearrangement joins TRBV29-1 to TRBJ2-5, with 7 bases lining up with TRBD1. The clonotype originates from a man aged 50-60 years in good health. The CDR3 sequence is CSVPLTGNKETQYF. CDR3 sequence (DNA): TGCAGCGTGCCTCTGACAGGGAACAAAGAGACCCAGTACTTC. The full variable domain, in which reference TRBV29-1 and TRBJ2-5 provide the parts outside the CDR3, is SAVISQKPSRDICQRGTSLTIQCQVDSQVTMMFWYRQQPGQSLTLIATANQGSEATYESGFVIDKFPISRPNLTFSTLTVSNMSPEDSSIYLCSVPLTGNKETQYFGPGTRLLVL.